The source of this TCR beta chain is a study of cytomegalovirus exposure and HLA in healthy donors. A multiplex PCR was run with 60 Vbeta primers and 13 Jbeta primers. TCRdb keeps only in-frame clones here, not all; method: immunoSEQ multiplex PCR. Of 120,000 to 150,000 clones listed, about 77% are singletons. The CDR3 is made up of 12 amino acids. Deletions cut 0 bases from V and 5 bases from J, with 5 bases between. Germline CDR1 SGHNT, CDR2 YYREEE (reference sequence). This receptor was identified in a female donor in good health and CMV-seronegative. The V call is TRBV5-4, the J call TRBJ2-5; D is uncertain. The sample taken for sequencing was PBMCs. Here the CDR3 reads CASSLVGETQYF. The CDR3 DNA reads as TGTGCCAGCAGCTTGGTCGGGGAGACCCAGTACTTC.